This TCR beta chain emerged from a study of blood T cell repertoires in COVID-19. Study-wide context: Collection of acute and convalescent COVID-19 samples took place in the United States, Italy and Spain.

In the authors' methods: From reference gene primer amplification, estimates of nucleated cell counts were derived. Repertoires were generated with immunoSEQ multiplex PCR, while TCRdb's copy carries only in-frame clones and drops some. From that table come the V and J calls and clone size; the DNA was used to work out D and trimming. The sample holds more than 200,000 clones, 70% to 90% seen once. Germline trimming cut 5 bases from V and 5 bases from J; bases unmatched to any gene: 8. Per germline, CDR1 SQVTM and CDR2 ANQGSEA. The CDR3 loop spans 13 amino acids. The specimen sequenced was peripheral blood. This TCR was sampled from a man at least 80 years old with acute or convalescent COVID-19. The chain recombines TRBV29-1 with TRBJ2-5; 7 bases match TRBD1. CDR3 in DNA: TGCAGCGTTTCCTGGACAGGTGATGAGACCCAGTACTTC. Protein product: CSVSWTGDETQYF.